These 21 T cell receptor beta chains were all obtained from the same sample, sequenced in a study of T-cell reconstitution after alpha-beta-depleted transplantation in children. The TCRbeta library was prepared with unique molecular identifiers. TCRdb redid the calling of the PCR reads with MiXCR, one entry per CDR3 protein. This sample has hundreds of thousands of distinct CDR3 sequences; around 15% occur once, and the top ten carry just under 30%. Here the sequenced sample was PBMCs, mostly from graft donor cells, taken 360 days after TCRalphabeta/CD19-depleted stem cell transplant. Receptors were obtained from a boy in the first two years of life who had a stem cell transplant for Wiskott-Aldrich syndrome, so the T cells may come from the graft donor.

The CDR3 sequence: CASRGDSSTGELFF. The CDR3 DNA reads as TGTGCCAGCAGGGGGGACAGTTCAACCGGGGAGCTGTTTTTT. The chain has TRBV27 and TRBJ2-2; 7 nucleotides align to TRBD1. Germline V CDR1 and CDR2: MNHEY, SMNVEV (reference sequence). Unmatched junction bases numbered 6, after V lost 6 bases and J lost 5 bases. The CDR3 runs 14 residues.

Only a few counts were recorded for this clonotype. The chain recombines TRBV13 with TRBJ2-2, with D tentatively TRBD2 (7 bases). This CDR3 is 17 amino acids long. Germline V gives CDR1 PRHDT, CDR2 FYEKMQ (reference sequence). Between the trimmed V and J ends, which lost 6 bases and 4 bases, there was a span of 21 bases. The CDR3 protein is CASSQGRRGGPTGELFF. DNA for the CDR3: TGTGCCAGCAGTCAAGGACGGAGGGGGGGGCCCACCGGGGAGCTGTTTTTT.

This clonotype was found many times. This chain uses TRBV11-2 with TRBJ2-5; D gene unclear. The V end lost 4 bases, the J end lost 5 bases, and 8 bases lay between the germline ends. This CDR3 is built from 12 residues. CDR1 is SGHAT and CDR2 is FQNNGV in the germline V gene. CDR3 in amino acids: CASSSVGETQYF. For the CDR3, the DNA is TGTGCCAGCAGCTCGGTGGGGGAGACCCAGTACTTC. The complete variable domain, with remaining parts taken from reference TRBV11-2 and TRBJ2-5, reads EAGVAQSPRYKIIEKRQSVAFWCNPISGHATLYWYQQILGQGPKLLIQFQNNGVVDDSQLPKDRFSAERLKGVDSTLKIQPAKLEDSAVYLCASSSVGETQYFGPGTRLLVL.

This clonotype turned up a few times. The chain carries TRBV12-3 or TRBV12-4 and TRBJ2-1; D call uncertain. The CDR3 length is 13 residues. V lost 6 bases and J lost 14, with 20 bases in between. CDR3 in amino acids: CASSPAVGFSKFF. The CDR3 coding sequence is TGTGCCAGCAGCCCAGCCGTCGGATTTAGTAAGTTCTTC.

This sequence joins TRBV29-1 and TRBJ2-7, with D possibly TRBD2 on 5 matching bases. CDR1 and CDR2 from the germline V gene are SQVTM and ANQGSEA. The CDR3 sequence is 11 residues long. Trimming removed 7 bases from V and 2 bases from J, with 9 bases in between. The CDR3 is CSGGQAYEQYF. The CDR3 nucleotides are TGCAGCGGCGGGCAGGCCTACGAGCAGTACTTC.

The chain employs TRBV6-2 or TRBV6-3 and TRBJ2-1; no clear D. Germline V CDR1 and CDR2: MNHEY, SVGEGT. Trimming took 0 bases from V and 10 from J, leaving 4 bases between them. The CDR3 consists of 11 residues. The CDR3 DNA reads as TGTGCCAGCAGTTACTCGATGGAGCAGTTCTTC. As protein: CASSYSMEQFF.

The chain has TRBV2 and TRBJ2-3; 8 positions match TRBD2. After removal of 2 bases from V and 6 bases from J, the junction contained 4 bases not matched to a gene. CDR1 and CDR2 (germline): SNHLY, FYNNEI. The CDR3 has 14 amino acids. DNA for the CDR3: TGTGCCAGCAGTGAAAGTAGCGGGGAGGATACGCAGTATTTT. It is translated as CASSESSGEDTQYF. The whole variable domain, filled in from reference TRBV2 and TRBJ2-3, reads EPEVTQTPSHQVTQMGQEVILRCVPISNHLYFYWYRQILGQKVEFLVSFYNNEISEKSEIFDDQFSVERPDGSNFTLKIRSTKLEDSAMYFCASSESSGEDTQYFGPGTRLTVL.

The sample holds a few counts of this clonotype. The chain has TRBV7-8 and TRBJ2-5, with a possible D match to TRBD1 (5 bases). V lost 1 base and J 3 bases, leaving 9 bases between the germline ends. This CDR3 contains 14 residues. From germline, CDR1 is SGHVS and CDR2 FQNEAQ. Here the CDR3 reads CASSLVSQEETQYF. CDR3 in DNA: TGTGCCAGCAGCTTAGTGTCACAGGAAGAGACCCAGTACTTC.

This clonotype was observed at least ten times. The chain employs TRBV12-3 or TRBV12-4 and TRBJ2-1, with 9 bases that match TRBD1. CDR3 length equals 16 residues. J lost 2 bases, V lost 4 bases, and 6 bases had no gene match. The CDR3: CASSSPGTGPYNEQFF. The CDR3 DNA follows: TGTGCCAGCAGTTCCCCCGGGACAGGGCCCTACAATGAGCAGTTCTTC.

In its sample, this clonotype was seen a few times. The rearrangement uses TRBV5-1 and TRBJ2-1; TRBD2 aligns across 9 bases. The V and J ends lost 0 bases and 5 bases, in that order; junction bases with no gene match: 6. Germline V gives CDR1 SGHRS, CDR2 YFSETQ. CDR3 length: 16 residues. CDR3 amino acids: CASSLATAGGHNEQFF. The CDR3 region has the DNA TGCGCCAGCAGCTTGGCCACAGCGGGGGGCCACAATGAGCAGTTCTTC.

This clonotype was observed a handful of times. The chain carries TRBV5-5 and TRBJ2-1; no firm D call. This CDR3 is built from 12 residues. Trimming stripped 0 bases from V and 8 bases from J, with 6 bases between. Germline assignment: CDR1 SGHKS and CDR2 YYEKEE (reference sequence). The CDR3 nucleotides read TGTGCCAGCAGCTTGGCCCCATATGAGCAGTTCTTC. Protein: CASSLAPYEQFF.

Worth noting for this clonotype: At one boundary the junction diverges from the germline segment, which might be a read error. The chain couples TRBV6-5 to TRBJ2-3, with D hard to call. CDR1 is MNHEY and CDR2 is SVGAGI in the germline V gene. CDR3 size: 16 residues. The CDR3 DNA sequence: TGTGCCAGCAATTACCACGCCGTCGGGAGCACAGATACGCAGTATTTT. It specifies CASNYHAVGSTDTQYF.

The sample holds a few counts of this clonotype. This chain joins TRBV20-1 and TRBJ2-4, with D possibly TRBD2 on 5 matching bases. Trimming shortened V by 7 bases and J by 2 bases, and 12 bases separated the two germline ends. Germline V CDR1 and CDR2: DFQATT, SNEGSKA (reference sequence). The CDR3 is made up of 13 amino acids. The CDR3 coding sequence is TGCAGTGAGGCGGCGGGCCCCAAAAACATTCAGTACTTC. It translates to CSEAAGPKNIQYF.

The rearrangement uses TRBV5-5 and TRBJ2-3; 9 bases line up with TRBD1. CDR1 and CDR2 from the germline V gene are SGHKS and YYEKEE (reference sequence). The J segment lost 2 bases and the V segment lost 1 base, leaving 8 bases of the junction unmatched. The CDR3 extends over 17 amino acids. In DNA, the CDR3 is TGTGCCAGCAGCTTGCCCGCCGGGACAGGGAACACAGATACGCAGTATTTT. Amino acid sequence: CASSLPAGTGNTDTQYF.

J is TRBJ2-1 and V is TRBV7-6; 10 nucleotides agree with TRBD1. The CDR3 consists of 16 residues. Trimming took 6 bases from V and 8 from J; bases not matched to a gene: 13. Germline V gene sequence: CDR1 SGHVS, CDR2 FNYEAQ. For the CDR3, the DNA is TGTGCCAGCAGGTCCTCCGGGACAGGGGCAATCGATGAGCAGTTCTTC. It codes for CASRSSGTGAIDEQFF. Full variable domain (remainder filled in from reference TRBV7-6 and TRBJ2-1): GAGVSQSPRYKVTKRGQDVALRCDPISGHVSLYWYRQALGQGPEFLTYFNYEAQQDKSGLPNDRFSAERPEGSISTLTIQRTEQRDSAMYRCASRSSGTGAIDEQFFGPGTRLTVL.

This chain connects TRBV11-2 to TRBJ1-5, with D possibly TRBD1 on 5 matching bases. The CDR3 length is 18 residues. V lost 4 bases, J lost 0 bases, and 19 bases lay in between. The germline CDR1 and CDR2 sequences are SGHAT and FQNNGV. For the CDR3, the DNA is TGTGCCAGCAGCTCGGGTCTCCAGGGACCCTATAGCAATCAGCCCCAGCATTTT. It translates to CASSSGLQGPYSNQPQHF.

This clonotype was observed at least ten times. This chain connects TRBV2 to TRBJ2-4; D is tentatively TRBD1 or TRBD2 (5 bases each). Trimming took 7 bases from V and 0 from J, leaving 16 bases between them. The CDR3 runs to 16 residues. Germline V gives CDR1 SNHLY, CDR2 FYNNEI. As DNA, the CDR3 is TGTGCCAGCAATGACTGGGGGAAGCTAGCCAAAAACATTCAGTACTTC. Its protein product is CASNDWGKLAKNIQYF.

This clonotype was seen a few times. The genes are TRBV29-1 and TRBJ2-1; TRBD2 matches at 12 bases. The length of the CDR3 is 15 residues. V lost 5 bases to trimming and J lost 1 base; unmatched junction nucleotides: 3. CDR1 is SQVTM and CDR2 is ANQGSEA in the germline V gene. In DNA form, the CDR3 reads TGCAGCGTTTTAGGGACTAGCGGGTCCTACAATGAGCAGTTCTTC. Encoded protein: CSVLGTSGSYNEQFF.

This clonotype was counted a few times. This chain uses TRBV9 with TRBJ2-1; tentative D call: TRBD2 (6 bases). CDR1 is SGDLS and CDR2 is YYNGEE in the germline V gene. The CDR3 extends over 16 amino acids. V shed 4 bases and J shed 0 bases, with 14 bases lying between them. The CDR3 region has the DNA TGTGCCAGCAGCTACCAACTAGCAAGCTCCTACAATGAGCAGTTCTTC. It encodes CASSYQLASSYNEQFF.

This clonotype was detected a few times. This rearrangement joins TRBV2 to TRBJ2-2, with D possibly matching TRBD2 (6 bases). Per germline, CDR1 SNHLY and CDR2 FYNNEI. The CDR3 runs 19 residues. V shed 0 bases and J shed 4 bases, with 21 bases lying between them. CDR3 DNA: TGTGCCAGCAGTGAAGCGCTTTACGCGGGGTGGACTACCACCGGGGAGCTGTTTTTT. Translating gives CASSEALYAGWTTTGELFF.

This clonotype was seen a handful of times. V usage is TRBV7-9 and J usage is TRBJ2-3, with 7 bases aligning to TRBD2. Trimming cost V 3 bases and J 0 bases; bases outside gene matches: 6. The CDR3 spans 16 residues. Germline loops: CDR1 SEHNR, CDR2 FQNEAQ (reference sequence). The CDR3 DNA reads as TGTGCCAGCAGCTTTCCTTGGGGACTAAGCACAGATACGCAGTATTTT. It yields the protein CASSFPWGLSTDTQYF. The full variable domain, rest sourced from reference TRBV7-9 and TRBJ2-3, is DTGVSQNPRHKITKRGQNVTFRCDPISEHNRLYWYRQTLGQGPEFLTYFQNEAQLEKSRLLSDRFSAERPKGSFSTLEIQRTEQGDSAMYLCASSFPWGLSTDTQYFGPGTRLTVL.